These 29 T cell receptor beta chains came from one sample sequenced in a study of monozygotic twins with inflammatory bowel disease. With the 5' RACE reads reprocessed, TCRdb shows one record per CDR3 protein and no DNA. The sample is made up of about 160,000 distinct CDR3 sequences, and the top ten hold approximately 3% of it. Sequenced input: blood. These receptors came from a human donor with ulcerative colitis or Crohn's disease, or a healthy co-twin of an affected twin (not recorded which).

This sequence joins TRBV15 and TRBJ1-2. From germline, CDR1 is LNHNV and CDR2 YYDKDF (reference sequence). This CDR3 is 15 amino acids long. CDR3 loop: CATSRDYGEDYGYTF.

This chain connects TRBV6-1 to TRBJ1-3; TCRdb's D call of TRBD1 is untestable without DNA. This CDR3 has 16 amino acids. CDR1 MNHNS and CDR2 SASEGT come from the germline V gene. The CDR3 sequence is CASSELARPSGNTIYF.

The chain uses TRBV4-3 and TRBJ1-1; TCRdb designates TRBD1, a call that cannot be tested without DNA. The germline V gene has CDR1 LGHNA and CDR2 YSLEER. The CDR3 runs to 17 residues. The CDR3 sequence: CASSQEWDREDYTEAFF.

The chain couples TRBV24-1 to TRBJ2-5; the TCRdb D gene call, TRBD1, has no DNA to confirm it. This CDR3 contains 12 residues. Per germline, CDR1 KGHDR and CDR2 SFDVKD. The CDR3 is CATQRGEETQYF.

V and J are TRBV6-1 and TRBJ1-5; TCRdb proposes TRBD1, but this gene call is untestable without DNA. In germline, CDR1 is MNHNS, CDR2 SASEGT. This CDR3 spans 17 amino acids. Here the CDR3 reads CASSTHMMGANNQPQHF.

The rearrangement joins TRBV7-9 to TRBJ2-3. Germline V CDR1 and CDR2: SEHNR, FQNEAQ (reference sequence). There are 12 residues in the CDR3. Here the CDR3 reads CASRSEADTQYF. The full variable domain, with the rest looked up from reference TRBV7-9 and TRBJ2-3, is DTGVSQNPRHKITKRGQNVTFRCDPISEHNRLYWYRQTLGQGPEFLTYFQNEAQLEKSRLLSDRFSAERPKGSFSTLEIQRTEQGDSAMYLCASRSEADTQYFGPGTRLTVL.

The chain uses TRBV29-1 and TRBJ1-4; TCRdb's D call of TRBD1 is untestable without DNA. Germline values: CDR1 SQVTM, CDR2 ANQGSEA. The CDR3 is 16 amino acids. CDR3 in amino acids: CSVEDPQGATNEKLFF.

The chain combines TRBV7-9 with TRBJ2-2. Germline assignment: CDR1 SEHNR and CDR2 FQNEAQ (reference sequence). The CDR3 runs 13 residues. The CDR3 region is CASSPVASGELFF.

The chain has TRBV27 and TRBJ2-1; TCRdb picks TRBD1, but there is no DNA to check that call. Per the germline V gene, CDR1 is MNHEY and CDR2 is SMNVEV (reference sequence). The CDR3 consists of 17 residues. CDR3 sequence: CASSSYGTGGSYNEQFF.

The chain is built from TRBV9 and TRBJ1-2. CDR3 length: 13 residues. Germline lookup yields CDR1 SGDLS and CDR2 YYNGEE. This CDR3 is CASSVDRDYGYTF.

The rearrangement uses TRBV5-1 and TRBJ2-2; the TCRdb D gene call, TRBD1, has no DNA to confirm it. In germline, CDR1 is SGHRS, CDR2 YFSETQ. The CDR3 runs to 15 residues. This CDR3 reads CASTTDRFYTGELFF.

This chain joins TRBV29-1 and TRBJ2-1; TCRdb outputs TRBD2, but without DNA this stays unchecked. The CDR3 covers 17 residues. Germline CDR1 SQVTM, CDR2 ANQGSEA. The CDR3: CSVSLAGGRIPYNEQFF.

The chain recombines TRBV12-3 or TRBV12-4 with TRBJ2-5; the TRBD2 assignment by TCRdb is unverifiable without DNA. The CDR3 consists of 16 residues. The CDR3: CASSPGTSGRVETQYF.

The chain joins TRBV5-1 to TRBJ1-1; TCRdb gives TRBD1 as the D gene, but with no DNA this cannot be confirmed. CDR3 length equals 14 residues. Per germline, CDR1 SGHRS and CDR2 YFSETQ. This chain's CDR3 is CASSETGARTEAFF.

V usage is TRBV7-3 and J usage is TRBJ1-1. Germline CDR1 is SGHTA and CDR2 is FQGTGA. The CDR3 totals 15 residues. The CDR3 here is CASSPNGKMNTEAFF.

The gene calls are TRBV15 and TRBJ2-1; TCRdb calls TRBD1, which cannot be checked without DNA. The length of the CDR3 is 17 residues. Germline V CDR1 and CDR2: LNHNV, YYDKDF (reference sequence). CDR3 sequence reads: CATSRYNPGTFVYEQFF.

The rearrangement uses TRBV5-1 and TRBJ2-7. The CDR3 sequence is 14 residues long. Germline lookup yields CDR1 SGHRS and CDR2 YFSETQ. This chain's CDR3 is CASSVATGSYEQYF.

The genes are TRBV12-3 or TRBV12-4 and TRBJ2-3. The CDR3 contains 14 residues. The CDR3 sequence is CASSFDSSTDTQYF.

The V call is TRBV7-2, the J call TRBJ2-7; no DNA is available, so the TRBD1 call from TCRdb remains unchecked. In germline, CDR1 is SGHTA, CDR2 FQGNSA. This CDR3 contains 14 residues. This CDR3 reads CASSIPGQRYEQYF. Drawing the rest from reference TRBV7-2 and TRBJ2-7, the complete variable domain is GAGVSQSPSNKVTEKGKDVELRCDPISGHTALYWYRQSLGQGLEFLIYFQGNSAPDKSGLPSDRFSAERTGGSVSTLTIQRTQQEDSAVYLCASSIPGQRYEQYFGPGTRLTVT.

The J gene is TRBJ2-1, the V gene TRBV28; TCRdb returns TRBD2, unconfirmable since there is no DNA. Germline CDR1 reads MDHEN; CDR2 reads SYDVKM. This CDR3 region has 14 residues. Here the CDR3 reads CASNRGLRYNEQFF.

V usage is TRBV3-1 and J usage is TRBJ1-5. Per the germline V gene, CDR1 is LGHDT and CDR2 is YNNKEL (reference sequence). This CDR3 is built from 15 residues. This CDR3 is CASSQGASHNQPQHF.

The CDR3 reads CASSLRQGPGTDTQYF. The chain uses TRBV12-3 or TRBV12-4 and TRBJ2-3; the TRBD1 assignment by TCRdb is unverifiable without DNA. CDR3 length equals 16 residues.

The chain links TRBV15 to TRBJ2-7; the D gene TCRdb calls, TRBD1, cannot be checked with no DNA. Per the germline V gene, CDR1 is LNHNV and CDR2 is YYDKDF (reference sequence). The CDR3 contains 13 residues. The CDR3 reads CATSSDRVNEQYF. Full variable domain (missing parts from reference TRBV15 and TRBJ2-7): DAMVIQNPRYQVTQFGKPVTLSCSQTLNHNVMYWYQQKSSQAPKLLFHYYDKDFNNEADTPDNFQSRRPNTSFCFLDIRSPGLGDTAMYLCATSSDRVNEQYFGPGTRLTVT.

V is TRBV19 and J is TRBJ2-1; absent DNA, TCRdb's TRBD1 call cannot be checked. The CDR3 runs to 11 residues. CDR1 LNHDA and CDR2 SQIVND come from the germline V gene (reference sequence). The CDR3 region is CASTPGNERFF.

V and J are TRBV28 and TRBJ2-2; there is no DNA to check the TCRdb D call of TRBD1. Germline V CDR1 and CDR2: MDHEN, SYDVKM. CDR3 length: 13 amino acids. This CDR3 is CASAVAGFGELFF. The full variable domain, in which reference TRBV28 and TRBJ2-2 provide the parts outside the CDR3, is DVKVTQSSRYLVKRTGEKVFLECVQDMDHENMFWYRQDPGLGLRLIYFSYDVKMKEKGDIPEGYSVSREKKERFSLILESASTNQTSMYLCASAVAGFGELFFGEGSRLTVL.

The chain has TRBV11-3 and TRBJ2-5. Germline CDR1 and CDR2: SGHNT and YENEEA. The CDR3 extends over 15 amino acids. The CDR3 loop is CASSLGGRGQETQYF.

The rearrangement joins TRBV4-2 to TRBJ1-6. This CDR3 spans 16 amino acids. The germline gives CDR1 LGHNA, CDR2 YNFKEQ. The CDR3: CASSLRGSESDSPLHF.

The V call is TRBV11-2, the J call TRBJ1-6. Germline CDR1 SGHAT, CDR2 FQNNGV. The CDR3 is 12 residues long. The CDR3 here is CASSLDLSPLHF.

The CDR3 is CASSILGLSSYNEQFF. The genes are TRBV5-1 and TRBJ2-1; there is no DNA to check the TCRdb D call of TRBD1. Germline V gene lookup returns CDR1 SGHRS and CDR2 YFSETQ. The CDR3 is made up of 16 amino acids.